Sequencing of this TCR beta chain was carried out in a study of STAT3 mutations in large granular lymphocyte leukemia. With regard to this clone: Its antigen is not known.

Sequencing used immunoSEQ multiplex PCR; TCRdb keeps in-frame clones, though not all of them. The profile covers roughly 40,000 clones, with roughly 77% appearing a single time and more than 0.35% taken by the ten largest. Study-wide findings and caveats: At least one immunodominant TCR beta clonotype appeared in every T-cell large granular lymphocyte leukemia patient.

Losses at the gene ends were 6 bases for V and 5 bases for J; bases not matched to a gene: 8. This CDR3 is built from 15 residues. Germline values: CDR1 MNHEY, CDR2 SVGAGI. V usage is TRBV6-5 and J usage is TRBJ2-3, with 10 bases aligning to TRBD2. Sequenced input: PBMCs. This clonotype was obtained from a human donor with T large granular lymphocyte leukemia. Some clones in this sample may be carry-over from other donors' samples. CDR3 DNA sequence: TGTGCCAGCAGAGCGGGGGGGCCGATAGGAGATACGCAGTATTTT. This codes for CASRAGGPIGDTQYF.